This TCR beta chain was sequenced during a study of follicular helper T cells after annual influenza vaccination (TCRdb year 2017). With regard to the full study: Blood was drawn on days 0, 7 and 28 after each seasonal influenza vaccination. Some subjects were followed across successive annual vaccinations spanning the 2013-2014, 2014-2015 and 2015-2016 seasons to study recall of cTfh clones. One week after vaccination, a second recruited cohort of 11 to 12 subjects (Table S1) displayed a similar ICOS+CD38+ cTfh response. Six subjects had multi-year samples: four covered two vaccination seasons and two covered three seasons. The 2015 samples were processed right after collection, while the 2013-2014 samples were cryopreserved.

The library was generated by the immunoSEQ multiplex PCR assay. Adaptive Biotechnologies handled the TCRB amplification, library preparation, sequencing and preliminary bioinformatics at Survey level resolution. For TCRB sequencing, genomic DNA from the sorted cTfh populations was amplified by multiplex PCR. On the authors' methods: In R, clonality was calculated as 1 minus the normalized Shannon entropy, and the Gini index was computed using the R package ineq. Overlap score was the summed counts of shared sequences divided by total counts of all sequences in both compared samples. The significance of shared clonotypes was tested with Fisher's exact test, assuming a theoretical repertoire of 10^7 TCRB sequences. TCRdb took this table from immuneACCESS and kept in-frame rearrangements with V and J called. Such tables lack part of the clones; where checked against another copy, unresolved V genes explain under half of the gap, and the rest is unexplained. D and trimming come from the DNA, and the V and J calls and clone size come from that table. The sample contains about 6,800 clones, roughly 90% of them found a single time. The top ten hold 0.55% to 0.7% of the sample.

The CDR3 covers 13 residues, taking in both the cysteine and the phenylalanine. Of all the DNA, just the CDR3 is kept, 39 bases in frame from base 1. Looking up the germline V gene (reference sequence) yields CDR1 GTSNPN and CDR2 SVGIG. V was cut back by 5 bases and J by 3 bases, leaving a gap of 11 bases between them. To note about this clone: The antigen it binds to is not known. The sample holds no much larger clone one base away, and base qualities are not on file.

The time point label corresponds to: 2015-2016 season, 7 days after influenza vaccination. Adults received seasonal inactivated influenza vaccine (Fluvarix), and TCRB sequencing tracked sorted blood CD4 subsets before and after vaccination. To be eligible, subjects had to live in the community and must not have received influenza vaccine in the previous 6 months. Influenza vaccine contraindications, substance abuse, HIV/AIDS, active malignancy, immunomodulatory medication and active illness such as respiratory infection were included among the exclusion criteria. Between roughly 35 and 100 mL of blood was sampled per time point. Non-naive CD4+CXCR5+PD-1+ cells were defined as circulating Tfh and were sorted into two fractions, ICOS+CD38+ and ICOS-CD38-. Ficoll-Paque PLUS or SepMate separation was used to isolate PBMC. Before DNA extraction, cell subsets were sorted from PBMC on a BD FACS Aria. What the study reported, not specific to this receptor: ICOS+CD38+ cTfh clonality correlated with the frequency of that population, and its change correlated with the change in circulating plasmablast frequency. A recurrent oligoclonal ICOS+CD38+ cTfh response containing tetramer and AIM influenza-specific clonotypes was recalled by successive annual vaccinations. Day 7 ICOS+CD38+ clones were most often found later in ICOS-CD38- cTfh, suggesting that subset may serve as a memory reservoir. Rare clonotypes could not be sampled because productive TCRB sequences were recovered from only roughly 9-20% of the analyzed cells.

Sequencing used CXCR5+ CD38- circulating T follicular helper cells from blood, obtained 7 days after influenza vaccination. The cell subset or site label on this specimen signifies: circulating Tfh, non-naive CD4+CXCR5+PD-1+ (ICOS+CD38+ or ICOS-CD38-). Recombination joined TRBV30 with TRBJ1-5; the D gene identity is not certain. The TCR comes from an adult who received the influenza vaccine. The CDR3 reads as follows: CAWSVGNNQPQHF. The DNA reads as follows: TGTGCCTGGTCGGTAGGGAACAATCAGCCCCAGCATTTT.